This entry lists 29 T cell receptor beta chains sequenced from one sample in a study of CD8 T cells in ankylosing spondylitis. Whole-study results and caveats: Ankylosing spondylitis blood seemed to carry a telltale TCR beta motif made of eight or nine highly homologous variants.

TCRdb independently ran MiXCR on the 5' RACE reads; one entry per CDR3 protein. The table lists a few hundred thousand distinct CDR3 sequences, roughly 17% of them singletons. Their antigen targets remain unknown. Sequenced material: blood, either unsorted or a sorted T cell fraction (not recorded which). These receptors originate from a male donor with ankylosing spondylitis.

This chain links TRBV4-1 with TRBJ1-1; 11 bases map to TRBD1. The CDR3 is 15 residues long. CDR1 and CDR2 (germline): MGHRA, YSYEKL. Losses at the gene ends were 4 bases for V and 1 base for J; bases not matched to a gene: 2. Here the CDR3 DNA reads TGCGCCAGCAGCCGGACAGGGGGCACGAACACTGAAGCTTTCTTT. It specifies CASSRTGGTNTEAFF.

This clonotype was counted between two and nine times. CDR3 region: CASSRLAGVGTDTQYF. CDR3 sequence (DNA): TGTGCCAGCAGTCGACTAGCGGGAGTCGGCACAGATACGCAGTATTTT. The V call is TRBV6-2 or TRBV6-3, the J call TRBJ2-3; 12 positions agree with TRBD2. J lost 1 base, V lost 5 bases, and 4 bases had no gene match. This CDR3 has 16 amino acids. CDR1 and CDR2 from the germline V gene are MNHEY and SVGEGT.

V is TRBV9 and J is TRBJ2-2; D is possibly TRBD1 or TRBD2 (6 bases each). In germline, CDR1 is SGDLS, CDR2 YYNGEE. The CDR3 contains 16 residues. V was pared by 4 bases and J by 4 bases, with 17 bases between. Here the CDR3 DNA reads TGTGCCAGCAGCTCCGAGGGGGGACTTCTCACCGGGGAGCTGTTTTTT. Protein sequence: CASSSEGGLLTGELFF. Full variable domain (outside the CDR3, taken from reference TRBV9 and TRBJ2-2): DSGVTQTPKHLITATGQRVTLRCSPRSGDLSVYWYQQSLDQGLQFLIQYYNGEERAKGNILERFSAQQFPDLHSELNLSSLELGDSALYFCASSSEGGLLTGELFFGEGSRLTVL.

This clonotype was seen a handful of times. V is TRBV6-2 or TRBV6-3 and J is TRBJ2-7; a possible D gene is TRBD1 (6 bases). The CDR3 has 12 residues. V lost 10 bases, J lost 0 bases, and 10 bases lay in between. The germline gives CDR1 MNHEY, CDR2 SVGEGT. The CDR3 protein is CATGQSSYEQYF. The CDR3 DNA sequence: TGTGCCACCGGACAGAGCTCCTACGAGCAGTACTTC.

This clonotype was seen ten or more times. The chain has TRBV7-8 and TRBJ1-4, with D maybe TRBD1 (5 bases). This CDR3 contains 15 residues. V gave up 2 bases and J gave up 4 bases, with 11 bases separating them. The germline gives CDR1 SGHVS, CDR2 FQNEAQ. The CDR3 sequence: CASSLQGRVNEKLFF. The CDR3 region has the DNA TGTGCCAGCAGCTTACAGGGACGGGTTAATGAAAAACTGTTTTTT.

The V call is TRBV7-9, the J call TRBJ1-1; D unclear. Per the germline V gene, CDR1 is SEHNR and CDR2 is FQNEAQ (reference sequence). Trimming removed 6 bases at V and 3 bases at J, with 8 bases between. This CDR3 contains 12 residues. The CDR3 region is CASSASDTEAFF. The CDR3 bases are TGTGCCAGCAGTGCGTCGGACACTGAAGCTTTCTTT.

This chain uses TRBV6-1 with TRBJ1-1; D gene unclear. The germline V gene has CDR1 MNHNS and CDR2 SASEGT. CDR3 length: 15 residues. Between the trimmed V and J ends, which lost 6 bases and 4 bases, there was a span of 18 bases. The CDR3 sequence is CASSQSSWGRTEAFF. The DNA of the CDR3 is TGTGCCAGCAGCCAGTCTTCATGGGGTCGCACTGAAGCTTTCTTT.

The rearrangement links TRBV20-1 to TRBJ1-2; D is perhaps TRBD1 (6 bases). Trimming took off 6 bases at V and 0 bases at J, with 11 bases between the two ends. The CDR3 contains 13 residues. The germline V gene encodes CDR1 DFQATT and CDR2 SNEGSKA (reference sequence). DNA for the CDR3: TGCAGTGCGCCGACAGGTTCTAACTATGGCTACACCTTC. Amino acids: CSAPTGSNYGYTF.

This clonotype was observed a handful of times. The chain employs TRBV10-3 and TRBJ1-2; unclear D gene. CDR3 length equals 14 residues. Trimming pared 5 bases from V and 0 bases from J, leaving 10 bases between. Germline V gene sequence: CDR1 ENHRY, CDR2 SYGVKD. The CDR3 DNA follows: TGTGCCATCAGTCCAGGAATTACTAACTATGGCTACACCTTC. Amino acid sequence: CAISPGITNYGYTF.

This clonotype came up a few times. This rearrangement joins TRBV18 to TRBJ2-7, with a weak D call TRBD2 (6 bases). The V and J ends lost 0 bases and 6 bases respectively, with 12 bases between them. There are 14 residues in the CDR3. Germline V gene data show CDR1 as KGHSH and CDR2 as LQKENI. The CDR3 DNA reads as TGTGCCAGCTCACCACCACCCGCGCGGGGCGAGCAGTACTTC. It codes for CASSPPPARGEQYF.

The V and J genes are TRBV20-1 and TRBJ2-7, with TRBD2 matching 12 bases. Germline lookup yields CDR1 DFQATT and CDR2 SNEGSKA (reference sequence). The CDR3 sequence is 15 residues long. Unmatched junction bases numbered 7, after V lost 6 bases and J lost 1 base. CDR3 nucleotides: TGCAGTGCCCTAACTAGCGGGGGGTCTTCCTACGAGCAGTACTTC. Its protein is CSALTSGGSSYEQYF.

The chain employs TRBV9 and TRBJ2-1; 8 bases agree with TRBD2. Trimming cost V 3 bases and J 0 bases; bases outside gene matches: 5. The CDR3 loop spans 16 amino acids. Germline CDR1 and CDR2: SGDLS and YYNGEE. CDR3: CASSAFSGTSYNEQFF. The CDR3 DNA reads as TGTGCCAGCAGCGCCTTTAGCGGGACCTCCTACAATGAGCAGTTCTTC.

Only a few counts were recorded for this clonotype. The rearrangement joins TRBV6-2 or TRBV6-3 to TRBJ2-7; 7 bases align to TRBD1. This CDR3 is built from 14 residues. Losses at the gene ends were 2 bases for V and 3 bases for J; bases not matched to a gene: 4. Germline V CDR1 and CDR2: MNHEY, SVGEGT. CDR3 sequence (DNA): TGTGCCAGCAGTTACAGAGGGGGCAACTACGAGCAGTACTTC. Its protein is CASSYRGGNYEQYF.

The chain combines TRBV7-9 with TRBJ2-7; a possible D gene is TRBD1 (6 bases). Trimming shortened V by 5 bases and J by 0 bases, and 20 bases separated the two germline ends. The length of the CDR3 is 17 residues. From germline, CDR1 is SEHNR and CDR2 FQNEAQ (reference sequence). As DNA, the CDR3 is TGTGCCAGCAGCACAACAAGAACCGGGACATCCTCCTACGAGCAGTACTTC. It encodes CASSTTRTGTSSYEQYF.

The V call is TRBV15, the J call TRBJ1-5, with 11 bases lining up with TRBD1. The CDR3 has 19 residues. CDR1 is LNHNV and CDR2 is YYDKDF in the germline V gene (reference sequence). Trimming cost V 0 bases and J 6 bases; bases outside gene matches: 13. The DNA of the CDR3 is TGTGCCACCAGCAGAGATCTGAGGGGACAGGGGGAAGGTAGTCAGCCCCAGCATTTT. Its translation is CATSRDLRGQGEGSQPQHF. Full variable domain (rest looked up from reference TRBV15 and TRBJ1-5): DAMVIQNPRYQVTQFGKPVTLSCSQTLNHNVMYWYQQKSSQAPKLLFHYYDKDFNNEADTPDNFQSRRPNTSFCFLDIRSPGLGDTAMYLCATSRDLRGQGEGSQPQHFGDGTRLSIL.

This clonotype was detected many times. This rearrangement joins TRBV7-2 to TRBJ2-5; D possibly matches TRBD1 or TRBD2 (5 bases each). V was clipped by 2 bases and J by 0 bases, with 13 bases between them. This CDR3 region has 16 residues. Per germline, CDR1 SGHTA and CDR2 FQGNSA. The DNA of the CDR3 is TGTGCCAGCAGCTTAAGATTCGGGACCCACCAAGAGACCCAGTACTTC. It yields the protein CASSLRFGTHQETQYF.

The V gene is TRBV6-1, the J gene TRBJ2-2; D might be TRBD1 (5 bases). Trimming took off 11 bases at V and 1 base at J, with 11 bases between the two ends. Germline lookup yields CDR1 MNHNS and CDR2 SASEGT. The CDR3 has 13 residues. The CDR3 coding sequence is TGTGCCCCCTGTGACAGGAACACCGGGGAGCTGTTTTTT. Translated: CAPCDRNTGELFF.

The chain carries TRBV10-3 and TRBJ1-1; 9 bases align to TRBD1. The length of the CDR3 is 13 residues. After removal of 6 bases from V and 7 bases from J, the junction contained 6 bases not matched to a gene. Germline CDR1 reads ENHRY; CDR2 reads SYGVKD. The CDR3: CAISTDRGIEAFF. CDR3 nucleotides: TGTGCCATCAGCACCGACAGGGGGATTGAAGCTTTCTTT.

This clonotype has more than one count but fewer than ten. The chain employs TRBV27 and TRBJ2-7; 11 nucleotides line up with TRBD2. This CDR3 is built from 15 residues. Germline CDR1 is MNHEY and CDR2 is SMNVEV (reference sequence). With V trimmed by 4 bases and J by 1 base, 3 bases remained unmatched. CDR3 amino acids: CASSSASGGSYEQYF. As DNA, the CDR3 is TGTGCCAGCAGTTCGGCTAGCGGGGGGTCCTACGAGCAGTACTTC.

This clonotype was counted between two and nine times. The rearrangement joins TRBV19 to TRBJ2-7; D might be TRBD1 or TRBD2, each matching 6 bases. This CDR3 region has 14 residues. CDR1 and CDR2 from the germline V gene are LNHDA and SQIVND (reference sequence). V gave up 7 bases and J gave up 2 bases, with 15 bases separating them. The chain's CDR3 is CASKAPGAPYEQYF. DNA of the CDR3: TGTGCCAGTAAGGCCCCGGGGGCTCCCTACGAGCAGTACTTC. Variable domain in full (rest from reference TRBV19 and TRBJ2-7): DGGITQSPKYLFRKEGQNVTLSCEQNLNHDAMYWYRQDPGQGLRLIYYSQIVNDFQKGDIAEGYSVSREKKESFPLTVTSAQKNPTAFYLCASKAPGAPYEQYFGPGTRLTVT.

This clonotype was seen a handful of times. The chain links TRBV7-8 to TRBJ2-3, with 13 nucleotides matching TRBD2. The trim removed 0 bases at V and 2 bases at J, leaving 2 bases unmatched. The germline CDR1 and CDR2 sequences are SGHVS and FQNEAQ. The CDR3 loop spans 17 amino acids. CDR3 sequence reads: CASSLATSGRSTDTQYF. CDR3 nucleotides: TGTGCCAGCAGCTTAGCGACTAGCGGGAGGTCCACAGATACGCAGTATTTT. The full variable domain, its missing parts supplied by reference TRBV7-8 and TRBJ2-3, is GAGVSQSPRYKVAKRGQDVALRCDPISGHVSLFWYQQALGQGPEFLTYFQNEAQLDKSGLPSDRFFAERPEGSVSTLKIQRTQQEDSAVYLCASSLATSGRSTDTQYFGPGTRLTVL.

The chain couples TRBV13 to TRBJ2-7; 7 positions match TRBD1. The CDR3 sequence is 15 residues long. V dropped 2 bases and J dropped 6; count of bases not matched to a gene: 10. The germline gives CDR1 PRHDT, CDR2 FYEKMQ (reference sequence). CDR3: CASSLNRLGGSEQYF. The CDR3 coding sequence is TGTGCCAGCAGCTTAAATAGGCTAGGGGGCAGCGAGCAGTACTTC.

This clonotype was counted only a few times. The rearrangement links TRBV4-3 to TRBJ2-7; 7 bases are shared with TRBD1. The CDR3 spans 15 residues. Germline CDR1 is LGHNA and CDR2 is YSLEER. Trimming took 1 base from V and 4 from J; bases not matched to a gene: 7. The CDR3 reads CASSQGRQGGYEQYF. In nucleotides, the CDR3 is TGCGCCAGCAGCCAAGGGCGACAGGGCGGATACGAGCAGTACTTC.

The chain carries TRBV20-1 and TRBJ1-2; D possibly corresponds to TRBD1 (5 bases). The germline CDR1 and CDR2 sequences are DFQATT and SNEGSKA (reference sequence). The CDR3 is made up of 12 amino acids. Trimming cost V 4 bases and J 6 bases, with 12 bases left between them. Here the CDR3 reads CSAKGQGDGYTF. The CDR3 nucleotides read TGCAGTGCTAAAGGTCAGGGAGATGGCTACACCTTC.

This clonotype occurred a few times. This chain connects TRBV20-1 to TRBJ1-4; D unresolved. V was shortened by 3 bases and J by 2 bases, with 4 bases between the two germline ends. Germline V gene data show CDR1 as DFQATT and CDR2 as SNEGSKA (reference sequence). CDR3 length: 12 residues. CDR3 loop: CSASYTNEKLFF. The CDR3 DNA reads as TGCAGTGCTAGCTATACTAATGAAAAACTGTTTTTT.

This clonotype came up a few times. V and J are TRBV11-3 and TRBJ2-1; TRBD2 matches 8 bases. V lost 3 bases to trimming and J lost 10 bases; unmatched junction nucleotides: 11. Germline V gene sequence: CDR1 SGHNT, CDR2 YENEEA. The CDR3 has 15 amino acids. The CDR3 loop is CASSLNSGATPEQFF. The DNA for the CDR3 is TGTGCCAGCAGCTTGAATAGCGGGGCCACGCCCGAGCAGTTCTTC. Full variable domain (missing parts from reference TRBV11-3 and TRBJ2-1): EAGVVQSPRYKIIEKKQPVAFWCNPISGHNTLYWYLQNLGQGPELLIRYENEEAVDDSQLPKDRFSAERLKGVDSTLKIQPAELGDSAVYLCASSLNSGATPEQFFGPGTRLTVL.

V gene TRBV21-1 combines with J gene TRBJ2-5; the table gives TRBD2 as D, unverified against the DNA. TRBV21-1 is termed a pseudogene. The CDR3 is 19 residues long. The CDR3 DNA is TGTGCCAGCAGCAAAGGAGTCGCTAGCGGGAGACTGATTCAAGAGACCCAGTACTTC. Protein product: CASSKGVASGRLIQETQYF.

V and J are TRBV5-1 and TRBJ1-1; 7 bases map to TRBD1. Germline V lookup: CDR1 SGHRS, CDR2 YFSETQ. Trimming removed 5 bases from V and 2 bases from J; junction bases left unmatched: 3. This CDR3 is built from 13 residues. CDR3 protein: CASSRDSNTEAFF. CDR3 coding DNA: TGCGCCAGCAGTCGGGACAGCAACACTGAAGCTTTCTTT.

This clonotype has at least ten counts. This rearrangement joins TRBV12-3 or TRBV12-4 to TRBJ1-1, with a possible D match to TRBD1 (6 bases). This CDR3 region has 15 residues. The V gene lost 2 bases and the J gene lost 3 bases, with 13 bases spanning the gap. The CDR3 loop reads CASSLRGAGDTEAFF. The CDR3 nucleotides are TGTGCCAGCAGTTTAAGGGGGGCAGGGGACACTGAAGCTTTCTTT.